The source of this T cell receptor (beta chain) is a study of blood T cell repertoires in COVID-19 (dated by TCRdb to the early 2020s). For the wider study: The collaborator samples originated in the United States, Italy and Spain and spanned the acute and convalescent phases of COVID-19. The material from the prospective study consisted of cDNA or gDNA derived from T cells, B-cell-depleted T cells, or PBMCs. The dataset comprised deeply sampled blood TCRbeta repertoires from subjects exposed to, actively infected with, or recovered from COVID-19. A freely available public database, intended as a resource for researchers studying the immune response to SARS-CoV-2, is where the repertoires were released. Samples came from the ongoing ImmuneRACE study (first 160 participants) plus 1,254 subjects from 6 global collaborators. Nearly every sample came with metadata listing a de-identified subject ID, COVID-19 status, age in years and sex. HLA class I and class II types, where available, came from metadata supplied by the sample provider rather than from assay-based typing.

In the prospective study, participants were roughly 18 to 100 years old, resided in fewer than 25 geographic areas of the United States, and were enrolled through a virtual design. In the prospective study, cohorts were assigned on the basis of participant-reported clinical history obtained from a screening survey and a study questionnaire. Each participant in the prospective study had whole blood, serum and a nasopharyngeal or oropharyngeal swab collected by mobile phlebotomists. Prospective study participants could optionally give additional blood draws and questionnaires over an approximately two-month period. Before DNA extraction, prospective study blood samples were shipped either frozen or at room temperature. This clone has only one observation. Its antigen is unknown. Base-call qualities are not available, and no considerably larger clone is one nucleotide away. TCRbeta CDR3 regions were amplified from genomic DNA by means of the immunoSEQ Assay, a bias-controlled multiplex PCR. On the authors' methods: Within the assay, amplification of reference gene primers was used to estimate how many nucleated cells each sample contained. To quantify the absolute abundance of each unique TCRbeta CDR3 rearrangement, sequence reads were collapsed and filtered. Productive Simpson clonality was computed per sample as the square root of Simpson's diversity index over productive rearrangements. TCRdb stores this immuneACCESS table with in-frame sequences only. Part of the clones is absent; in the studies checked, under half of the shortfall reflects unresolved V genes, and no reason is known for the rest. From that table come the V and J calls and clone size; the DNA was used to work out D and trimming. This sample holds about 400,000 clones; approximately 88% were observed only once. About 2.1% of the sample is in the top ten clones.

Study-wide findings and limitations: How much clinical and demographic metadata was included differed by source and by participant, and the metadata was provided uncurated.

Per the germline V gene, KGHSH is the CDR1 and LQKENI is the CDR2. The CDR3, from cysteine to phenylalanine, totals 17 residues. Only the CDR3 portion is preserved as DNA: 51 bases, with reading frame beginning at the first base. Here V drops 2 bases and J drops 2 bases, and the junction holds 6 bases not matched to any gene. Sequenced material: PBMCs or T cells enriched from blood (not recorded which). Here the chain combines TRBV18 and TRBJ2-3, and 11 junctional nucleotides match TRBD1. This clonotype originated in a woman aged 40 to 55 with acute COVID-19. The CDR3 corresponds to CASSPFTGQGATDTQYF. The nucleotides read TGTGCCAGCTCACCATTTACCGGACAGGGGGCCACAGATACGCAGTATTTT.